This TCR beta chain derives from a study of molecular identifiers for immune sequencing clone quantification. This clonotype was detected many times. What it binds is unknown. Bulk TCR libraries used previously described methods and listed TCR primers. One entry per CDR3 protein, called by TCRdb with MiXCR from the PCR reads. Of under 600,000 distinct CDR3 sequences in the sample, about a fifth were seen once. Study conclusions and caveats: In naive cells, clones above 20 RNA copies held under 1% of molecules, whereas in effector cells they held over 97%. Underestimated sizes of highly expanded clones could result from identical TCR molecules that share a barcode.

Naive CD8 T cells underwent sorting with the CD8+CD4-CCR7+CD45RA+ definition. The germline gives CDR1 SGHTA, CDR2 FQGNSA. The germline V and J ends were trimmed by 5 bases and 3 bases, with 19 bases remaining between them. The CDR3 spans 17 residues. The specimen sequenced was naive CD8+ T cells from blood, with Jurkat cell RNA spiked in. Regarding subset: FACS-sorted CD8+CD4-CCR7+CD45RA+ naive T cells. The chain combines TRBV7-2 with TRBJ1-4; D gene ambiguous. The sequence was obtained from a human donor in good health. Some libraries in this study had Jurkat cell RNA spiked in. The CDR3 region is CASSRQHHRLSNEKLFF. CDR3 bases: TGTGCCAGCAGCCGGCAGCACCACCGGCTTTCTAATGAAAAACTGTTTTTT. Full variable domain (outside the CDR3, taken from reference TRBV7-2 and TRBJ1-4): GAGVSQSPSNKVTEKGKDVELRCDPISGHTALYWYRQSLGQGLEFLIYFQGNSAPDKSGLPSDRFSAERTGGSVSTLTIQRTQQEDSAVYLCASSRQHHRLSNEKLFFGSGTQLSVL.